The 5 T cell receptor beta chains listed next were all sequenced from one sample in a study of cytomegalovirus exposure and HLA in healthy donors. The table came from immunoSEQ multiplex PCR; TCRdb's copy has only in-frame clones and leaves some out. The sample lists roughly 140,000 clones; roughly nine tenths were seen once. Source material: PBMCs. The receptors derive from a woman aged 18-29 years in good health and CMV-seropositive.

The CDR3, as DNA: TGTGCCAGCAGCATCGGGACAGGGCTTGACAATGAGCAGTTCTTC. Amino acids: CASSIGTGLDNEQFF. The rearrangement links TRBV7-7 to TRBJ2-1; 9 bases are shared with TRBD1. The ends lost 5 bases at V and 5 bases at J; junction bases unmatched: 7. This CDR3 contains 15 residues. Germline CDR1 reads SSHAT; CDR2 reads FNYEAQ (reference sequence).

This chain connects TRBV7-8 to TRBJ2-3; 10 bases agree with TRBD2. The CDR3 totals 16 residues. Trimming cost V 1 base and J 5 bases; bases outside gene matches: 6. CDR1 is SGHVS and CDR2 is FQNEAQ in the germline V gene. The CDR3 is CASSLGAGGLGDTQYF. The CDR3 DNA reads as TGTGCCAGCAGCTTAGGAGCGGGAGGGCTAGGAGATACGCAGTATTTT.

This clone showed up just once. V and J are TRBV5-1 and TRBJ2-1; 11 positions agree with TRBD2. The CDR3 runs to 17 residues. V shed 7 bases and J 8 bases; nucleotides not matched to a gene: 17. Germline V CDR1 and CDR2: SGHRS, YFSETQ. CDR3 sequence reads: CASSKGDSGRAPDEQFF. The CDR3 bases are TGCGCCAGCTCGAAGGGGGATAGCGGGAGGGCCCCGGATGAGCAGTTCTTC.

The V gene is TRBV7-8, the J gene TRBJ2-3; tentatively, D is TRBD2 (6 bases). V shed 1 base and J shed 0 bases, with 11 bases lying between them. The germline V gene encodes CDR1 SGHVS and CDR2 FQNEAQ. The CDR3 has 16 residues. CDR3 nucleotide sequence: TGTGCCAGCAGCTTAGTAATGGGACTTAGCACAGATACGCAGTATTTT. Its translation is CASSLVMGLSTDTQYF.

This chain uses TRBV2 with TRBJ1-2; D may be TRBD1 (5 bases). This CDR3 is 11 amino acids long. V was clipped by 3 bases and J by 8 bases, with 7 bases between them. Germline values: CDR1 SNHLY, CDR2 FYNNEI. The CDR3 sequence is CASSEQGGYTF. The CDR3 bases are TGTGCCAGCAGTGAGCAGGGAGGCTACACCTTC.